This TCR beta chain comes out of a study of T cells in Graves' hyperthyroidism and ophthalmopathy. Study-wide results and limits: The model forecast ophthalmopathy, anticipating it by a median roughly 6 months before onset. Ophthalmopathy could be told apart from stable hyperthyroidism with a 13 V-J model.

A remark on this clonotype: The antigen is not known. Since a much larger clone is just one base distant, this may be a read error.

This CDR3 is 13 amino acids long. Per the germline V gene, CDR1 is KGHSH and CDR2 is LQKENI. Amplified regions were TCR beta CDR3 sequences from RNA transcripts. A first-round RT-PCR of the TCR CDR3 used the HTBI primer set. TCRdb reanalysed the multiplex PCR reads using MiXCR and keeps one entry per CDR3 protein. The data hold about 400,000 distinct CDR3 sequences, with approximately 16% observed a single time. Active moderate-to-severe ophthalmopathy, Clinical Activity Score at least 3, NOSPECS at least 4, under 3 months' duration. Sequencing was done on a sample of blood. V usage is TRBV18 and J usage is TRBJ1-1; D is undetermined. The receptor's source is a woman aged 60 to 75 with Graves' ophthalmopathy. Here the CDR3 DNA reads TGTGCCAGCCCACCGCCTGGTTACACTGAAGCTTTCTTT. The encoded protein is CASPPPGYTEAFF.